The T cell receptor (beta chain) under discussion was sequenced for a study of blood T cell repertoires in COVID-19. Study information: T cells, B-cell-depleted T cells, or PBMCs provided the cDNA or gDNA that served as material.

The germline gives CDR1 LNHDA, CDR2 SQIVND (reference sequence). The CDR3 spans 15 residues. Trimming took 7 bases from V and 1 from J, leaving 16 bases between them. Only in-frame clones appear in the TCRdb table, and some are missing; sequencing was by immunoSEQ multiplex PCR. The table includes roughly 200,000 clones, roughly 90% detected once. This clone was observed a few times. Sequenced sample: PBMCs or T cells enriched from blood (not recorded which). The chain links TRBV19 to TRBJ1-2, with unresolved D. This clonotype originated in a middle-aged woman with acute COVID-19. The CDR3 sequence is CASTLQREINYGYTF. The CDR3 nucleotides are TGTGCCAGTACCCTACAACGGGAGATTAACTATGGCTACACCTTC. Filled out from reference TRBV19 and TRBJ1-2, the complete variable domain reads DGGITQSPKYLFRKEGQNVTLSCEQNLNHDAMYWYRQDPGQGLRLIYYSQIVNDFQKGDIAEGYSVSREKKESFPLTVTSAQKNPTAFYLCASTLQREINYGYTFGSGTRLTVV.